The clone carrying this T cell receptor (beta chain) was detected ten times or more. Antigen: not known. The data were obtained in a study of CD8 T cells in ankylosing spondylitis. Making use of molecular barcodes, quantitative 5'-RACE generated TCR beta libraries. TCRdb redid the calling of the 5' RACE reads with MiXCR, one entry per CDR3 protein. The sample holds 150,000 to 200,000 distinct CDR3 sequences, around 13% seen once. Study observations and caveats: Characteristic, it appeared, of ankylosing spondylitis blood was a TCR beta motif of fewer than 10 highly homologous variants. Enrichment of disease-linked clones was reportedly significant in matched ankylosing spondylitis synovial fluid. Past studies reported some motif variants in reactive arthritis synovial fluid and blood.

The CDR3 is made up of 14 amino acids. The V end was cut by 4 bases, the J end by 3 bases, with 12 bases between. The rearrangement uses TRBV12-3 or TRBV12-4 and TRBJ1-1; D unresolved. This TCR derives from a female donor with ankylosing spondylitis or in good health (not recorded which). Sequenced input: blood, either unsorted or a sorted T cell fraction (not recorded which). The CDR3 sequence: CASSSTGSYTEAFF. CDR3 DNA sequence: TGTGCCAGCAGTTCCACGGGCTCCTACACTGAAGCTTTCTTT.